Listed below are T cell receptor beta chains from one sample, sequenced in a study of blood T cell repertoires in COVID-19. The data were produced by immunoSEQ multiplex PCR, yet TCRdb's version contains in-frame clones alone and is incomplete. Of tens of thousands of clones listed, 90% are singletons. Sequenced: peripheral blood. Source of these receptors: a human donor in a cohort sampled during active COVID-19. CDR3s include the opening cysteine and the closing phenylalanine or tryptophan.

v_gene: TRBV15
j_gene: TRBJ2-5
CDR3aa: CATSIGTSTLETQYF

v_gene: TRBV18
j_gene: TRBJ1-2
CDR3aa: CASSPGGTVLGYTF

v_gene: TRBV6-5
j_gene: TRBJ2-3
CDR3aa: CASAREKRDTQYF

v_gene: TRBV7-8
j_gene: TRBJ2-2
CDR3aa: CASSVTGTARFTGELFF

v_gene: TRBV4-1
j_gene: TRBJ2-5
CDR3aa: CASSQFGGETQYF

v_gene: TRBV16
j_gene: TRBJ1-6
CDR3aa: CASSLDRNSPLHF

v_gene: TRBV28
j_gene: TRBJ1-5
CDR3aa: CASSLGTVNQPQHF

v_gene: TRBV5-5
j_gene: TRBJ2-2
CDR3aa: CASSPSGVRTGELFF

v_gene: TRBV7-2
j_gene: TRBJ2-5
CDR3aa: CASSSGLAGGRETQYF

v_gene: TRBV28
j_gene: TRBJ2-7
CDR3aa: CASNRWGGGSSYEQYF

v_gene: TRBV29-1
j_gene: TRBJ2-1
CDR3aa: CSVARRGSEQFF

v_gene: TRBV12-3/TRBV12-4
j_gene: TRBJ1-1
CDR3aa: CASSADRHFEAFF

v_gene: TRBV7-8
j_gene: TRBJ2-7
CDR3aa: CASSLAQWTGGSYEQYF

v_gene: TRBV3-1/TRBV3-2
j_gene: TRBJ2-2
CDR3aa: CASSPGTSSGTGELFF

v_gene: TRBV5-6
j_gene: TRBJ2-3
CDR3aa: CASSLVGRGMMLDTQYF

v_gene: TRBV6-2/TRBV6-3
j_gene: TRBJ2-7
CDR3aa: CASSTSPAGNEQYF

v_gene: TRBV30
j_gene: TRBJ2-4
CDR3aa: CAWSGGLGSKNIQYF

v_gene: TRBV5-5
j_gene: TRBJ1-2
CDR3aa: CASSSGQNYGYTF

v_gene: TRBV5-4
j_gene: TRBJ2-3
CDR3aa: CASTTGGGQDTQYF

v_gene: TRBV30
j_gene: TRBJ2-7
CDR3aa: CAWSGQGGSYEQYF

v_gene: TRBV28
j_gene: TRBJ2-1
CDR3aa: CASSFPGLAGVNEQFF

v_gene: TRBV6-6
j_gene: TRBJ2-7
CDR3aa: CASRPGAYEQYF

v_gene: TRBV5-6
j_gene: TRBJ2-2
CDR3aa: CASSVPRGTRELFF

v_gene: TRBV18
j_gene: TRBJ2-5
CDR3aa: CASSPGHQETQYF

v_gene: TRBV7-2
j_gene: TRBJ1-1
CDR3aa: CASSLAGQMNTEAFF

v_gene: TRBV11-2
j_gene: TRBJ2-1
CDR3aa: CASSLVGQGRYNEQFF

v_gene: TRBV6-5
j_gene: TRBJ2-7
CDR3aa: CASSYSSVPYEQYF

v_gene: TRBV28
j_gene: TRBJ2-7
CDR3aa: CASSRWEGQSYEQYF

v_gene: TRBV2
j_gene: TRBJ2-7
CDR3aa: CASSDPGIAYEQYF

v_gene: TRBV24-1
j_gene: TRBJ2-5
CDR3aa: CATSDFADYEETQYF

v_gene: TRBV7-2
j_gene: TRBJ2-5
CDR3aa: CASSLGVVAGLETQYF

v_gene: TRBV7-3
j_gene: TRBJ2-5
CDR3aa: CASSLTPDQETQYF

v_gene: TRBV5-1
j_gene: TRBJ1-2
CDR3aa: CASSLGAAYGYTF

v_gene: TRBV19
j_gene: TRBJ2-7
CDR3aa: CASSIVHRAEEQYF

v_gene: TRBV21-1
j_gene: TRBJ2-7
CDR3aa: CASSKLSYEQYF

v_gene: TRBV19
j_gene: TRBJ2-7
CDR3aa: CASSEWAGLGYEQYF

v_gene: TRBV3-1/TRBV3-2
j_gene: TRBJ1-2
CDR3aa: CASSQVWSGPSGLNYGYTF

v_gene: TRBV5-4
j_gene: TRBJ2-5
CDR3aa: CASSQTGGSQETQYF

v_gene: TRBV4-1
j_gene: TRBJ1-2
CDR3aa: CASSQDLNSNYGYTF

v_gene: TRBV4-1
j_gene: TRBJ2-7
CDR3aa: CASSHTAGQRSYEQYF

v_gene: TRBV3-1/TRBV3-2
j_gene: TRBJ2-5
CDR3aa: CASRPGQYPAPYF

v_gene: TRBV10-3
j_gene: TRBJ2-2
CDR3aa: CAISESLPGELFF

v_gene: TRBV3-1/TRBV3-2
j_gene: TRBJ1-4
CDR3aa: CASSHRSGEKLFF

v_gene: TRBV4-3
j_gene: TRBJ1-1
CDR3aa: CASSQDPTGVSPWATEAFF

v_gene: TRBV7-2
j_gene: TRBJ1-1
CDR3aa: CASSSGQGNTEAFF

v_gene: TRBV27
j_gene: TRBJ2-3
CDR3aa: CASSLYIDTDTQYF

v_gene: TRBV19
j_gene: TRBJ1-2
CDR3aa: CASSLGQGSYGYTF

v_gene: TRBV19
j_gene: TRBJ2-5
CDR3aa: CASKTGLAQETQYF

v_gene: TRBV29-1
j_gene: TRBJ2-7
CDR3aa: CSARLRVFDEQYF

v_gene: TRBV28
j_gene: TRBJ2-1
CDR3aa: CASSFKTYNEQFF

v_gene: TRBV10-3
j_gene: TRBJ1-5
CDR3aa: CAISRDRGLEPQHF

v_gene: TRBV6-5
j_gene: TRBJ1-2
CDR3aa: CASSSAGQGARGYTF

v_gene: TRBV30
j_gene: TRBJ2-1
CDR3aa: CAWTGRVPYNEQFF